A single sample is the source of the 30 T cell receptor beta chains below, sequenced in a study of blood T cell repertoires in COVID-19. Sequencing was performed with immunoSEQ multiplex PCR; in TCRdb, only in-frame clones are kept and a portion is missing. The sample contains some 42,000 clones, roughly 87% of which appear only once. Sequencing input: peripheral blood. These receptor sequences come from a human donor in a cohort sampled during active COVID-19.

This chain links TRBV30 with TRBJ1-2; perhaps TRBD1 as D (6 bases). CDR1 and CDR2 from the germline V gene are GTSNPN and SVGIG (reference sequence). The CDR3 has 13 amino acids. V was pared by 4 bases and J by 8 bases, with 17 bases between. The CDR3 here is CAWKGGPGGGYTF. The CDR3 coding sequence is TGTGCCTGGAAGGGGGGGCCGGGAGGCGGCTACACCTTC.

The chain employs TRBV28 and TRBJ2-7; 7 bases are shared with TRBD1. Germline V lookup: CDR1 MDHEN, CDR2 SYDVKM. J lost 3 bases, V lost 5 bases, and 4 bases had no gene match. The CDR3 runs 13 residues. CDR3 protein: CASSIDRDYEQYF. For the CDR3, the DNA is TGTGCCAGCAGTATCGACAGGGACTACGAGCAGTACTTC. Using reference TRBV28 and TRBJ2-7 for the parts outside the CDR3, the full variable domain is DVKVTQSSRYLVKRTGEKVFLECVQDMDHENMFWYRQDPGLGLRLIYFSYDVKMKEKGDIPEGYSVSREKKERFSLILESASTNQTSMYLCASSIDRDYEQYFGPGTRLTVT.

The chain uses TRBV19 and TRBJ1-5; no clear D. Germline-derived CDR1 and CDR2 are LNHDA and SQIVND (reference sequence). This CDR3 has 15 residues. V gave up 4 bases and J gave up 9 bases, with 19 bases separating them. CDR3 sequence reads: CASSTDVSTRGPQHF. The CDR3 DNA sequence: TGTGCCAGTAGTACCGACGTATCGACGCGGGGGCCCCAGCATTTT.

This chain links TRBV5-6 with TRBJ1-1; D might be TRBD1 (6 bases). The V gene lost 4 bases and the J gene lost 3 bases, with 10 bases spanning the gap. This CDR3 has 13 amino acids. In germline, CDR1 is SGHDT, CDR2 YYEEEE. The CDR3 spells CASSLDSYTEAFF. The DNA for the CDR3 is TGTGCCAGCAGCCTGGACAGCTACACTGAAGCTTTCTTT. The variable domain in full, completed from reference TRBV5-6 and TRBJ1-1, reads DAGVTQSPTHLIKTRGQQVTLRCSPKSGHDTVSWYQQALGQGPQFIFQYYEEEERQRGNFPDRFSGHQFPNYSSELNVNALLLGDSALYLCASSLDSYTEAFFGQGTRLTVV.

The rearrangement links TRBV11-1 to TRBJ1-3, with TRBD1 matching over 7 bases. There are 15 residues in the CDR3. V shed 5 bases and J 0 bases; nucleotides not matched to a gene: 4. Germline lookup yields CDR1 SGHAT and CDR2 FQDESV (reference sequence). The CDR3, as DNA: TGTGCCAGCAGCAACGGACAGGTCTCTGGAAACACCATATATTTT. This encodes CASSNGQVSGNTIYF.

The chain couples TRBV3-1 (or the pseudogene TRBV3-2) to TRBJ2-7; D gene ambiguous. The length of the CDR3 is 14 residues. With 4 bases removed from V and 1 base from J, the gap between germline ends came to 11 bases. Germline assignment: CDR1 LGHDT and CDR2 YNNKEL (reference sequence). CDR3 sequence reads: CASSPTQNSYEQYF. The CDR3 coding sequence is TGTGCCAGCAGCCCTACACAGAATTCCTACGAGCAGTACTTC.

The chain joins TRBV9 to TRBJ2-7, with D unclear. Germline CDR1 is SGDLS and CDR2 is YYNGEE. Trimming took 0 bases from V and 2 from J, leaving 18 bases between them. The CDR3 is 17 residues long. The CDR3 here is CASSVEYCGQVTYEQYF. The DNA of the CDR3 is TGTGCCAGCAGCGTAGAATATTGTGGGCAGGTGACCTACGAGCAGTACTTC. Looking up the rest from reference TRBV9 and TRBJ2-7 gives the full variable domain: DSGVTQTPKHLITATGQRVTLRCSPRSGDLSVYWYQQSLDQGLQFLIQYYNGEERAKGNILERFSAQQFPDLHSELNLSSLELGDSALYFCASSVEYCGQVTYEQYFGPGTRLTVT.

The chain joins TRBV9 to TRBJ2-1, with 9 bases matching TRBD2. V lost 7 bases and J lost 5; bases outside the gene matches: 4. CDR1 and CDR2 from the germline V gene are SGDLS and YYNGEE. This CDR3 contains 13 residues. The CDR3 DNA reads TGTGCCAGCTCGCGGGAGGGAAACAATGAGCAGTTCTTC. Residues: CASSREGNNEQFF.

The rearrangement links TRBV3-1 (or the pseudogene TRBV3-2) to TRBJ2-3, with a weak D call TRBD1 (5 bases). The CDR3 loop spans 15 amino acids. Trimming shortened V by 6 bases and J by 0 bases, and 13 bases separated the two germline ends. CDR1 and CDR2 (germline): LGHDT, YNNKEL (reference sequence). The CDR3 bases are TGTGCCAGCAGGAGGACACAGACTAGCACAGATACGCAGTATTTT. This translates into CASRRTQTSTDTQYF.

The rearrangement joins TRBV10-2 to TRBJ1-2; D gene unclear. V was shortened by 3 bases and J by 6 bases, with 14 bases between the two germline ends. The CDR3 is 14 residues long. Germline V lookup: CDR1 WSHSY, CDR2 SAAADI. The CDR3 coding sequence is TGCGCCAGCAGTGAAGCGGTTAGGAATAATGGCTACACCTTC. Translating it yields CASSEAVRNNGYTF.

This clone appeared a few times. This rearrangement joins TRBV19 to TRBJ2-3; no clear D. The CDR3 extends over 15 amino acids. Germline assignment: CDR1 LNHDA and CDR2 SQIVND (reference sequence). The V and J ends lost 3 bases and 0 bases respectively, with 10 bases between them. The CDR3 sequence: CASSINSSSTDTQYF. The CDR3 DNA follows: TGTGCCAGTAGTATCAACTCCTCTAGCACAGATACGCAGTATTTT.

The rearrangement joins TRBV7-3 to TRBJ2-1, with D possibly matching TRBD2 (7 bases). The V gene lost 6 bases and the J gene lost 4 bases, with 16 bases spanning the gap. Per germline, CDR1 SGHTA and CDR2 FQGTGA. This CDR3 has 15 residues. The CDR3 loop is CASSILGGAYNEQFF. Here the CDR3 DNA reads TGTGCCAGCAGTATTCTTGGGGGGGCTTACAATGAGCAGTTCTTC.

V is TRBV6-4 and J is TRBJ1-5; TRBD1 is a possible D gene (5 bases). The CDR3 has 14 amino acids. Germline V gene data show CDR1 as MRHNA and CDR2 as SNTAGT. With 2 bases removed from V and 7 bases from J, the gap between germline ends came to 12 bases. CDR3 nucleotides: TGTGCCAGCAGTGACGGGGGGGGTGTACAGCCCCAGCATTTT. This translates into CASSDGGGVQPQHF.

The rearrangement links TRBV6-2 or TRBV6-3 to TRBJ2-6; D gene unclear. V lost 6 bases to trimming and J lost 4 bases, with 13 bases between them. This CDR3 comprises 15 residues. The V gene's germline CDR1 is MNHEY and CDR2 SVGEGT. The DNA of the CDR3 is TGTGCCAGCAGCCCTAACATCGCCGGGGCCAACGTCCTGACTTTC. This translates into CASSPNIAGANVLTF.

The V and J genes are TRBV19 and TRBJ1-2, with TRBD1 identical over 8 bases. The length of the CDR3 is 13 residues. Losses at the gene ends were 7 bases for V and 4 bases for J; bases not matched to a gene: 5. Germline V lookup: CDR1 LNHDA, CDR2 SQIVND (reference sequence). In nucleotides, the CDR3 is TGTGCCAGTACCCAACAGGGGGGCTATGGCTACACCTTC. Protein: CASTQQGGYGYTF.

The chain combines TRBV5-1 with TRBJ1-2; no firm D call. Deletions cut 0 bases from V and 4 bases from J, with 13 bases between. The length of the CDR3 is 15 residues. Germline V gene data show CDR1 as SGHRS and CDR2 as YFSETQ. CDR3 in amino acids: CASSLDGKRAYGYTF. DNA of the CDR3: TGCGCCAGCAGCTTGGACGGGAAACGGGCCTATGGCTACACCTTC.

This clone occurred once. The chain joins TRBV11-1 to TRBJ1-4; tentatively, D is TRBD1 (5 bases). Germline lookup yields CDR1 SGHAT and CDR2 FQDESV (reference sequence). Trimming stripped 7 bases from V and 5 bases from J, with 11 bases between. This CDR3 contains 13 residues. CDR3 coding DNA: TGTGCCAGCAAACTCAAGGGGAATGAAAAACTGTTTTTT. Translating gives CASKLKGNEKLFF. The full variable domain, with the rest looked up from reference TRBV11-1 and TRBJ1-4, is EAEVAQSPRYKITEKSQAVAFWCDPISGHATLYWYRQILGQGPELLVQFQDESVVDDSQLPKDRFSAERLKGVDSTLKIQPAELGDSAMYLCASKLKGNEKLFFGSGTQLSVL.

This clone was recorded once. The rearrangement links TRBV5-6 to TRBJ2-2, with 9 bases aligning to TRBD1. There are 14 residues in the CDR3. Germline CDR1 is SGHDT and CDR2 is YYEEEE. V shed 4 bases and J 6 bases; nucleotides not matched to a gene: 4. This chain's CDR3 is CASSGTGTAGELFF. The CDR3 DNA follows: TGTGCCAGCAGCGGGACAGGGACCGCCGGGGAGCTGTTTTTT.

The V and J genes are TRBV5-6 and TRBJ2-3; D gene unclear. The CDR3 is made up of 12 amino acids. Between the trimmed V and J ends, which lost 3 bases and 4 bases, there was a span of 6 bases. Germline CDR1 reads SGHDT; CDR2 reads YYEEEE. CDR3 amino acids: CASSSVADTQYF. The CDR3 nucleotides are TGTGCCAGCAGCTCGGTAGCAGATACGCAGTATTTT.

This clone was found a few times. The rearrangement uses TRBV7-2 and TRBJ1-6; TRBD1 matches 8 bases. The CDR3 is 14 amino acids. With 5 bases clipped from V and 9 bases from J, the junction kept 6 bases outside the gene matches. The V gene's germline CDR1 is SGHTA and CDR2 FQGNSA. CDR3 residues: CASSPRQGFSPLHF. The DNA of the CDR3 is TGTGCCAGCAGCCCCCGACAGGGGTTTTCACCCCTCCACTTT.

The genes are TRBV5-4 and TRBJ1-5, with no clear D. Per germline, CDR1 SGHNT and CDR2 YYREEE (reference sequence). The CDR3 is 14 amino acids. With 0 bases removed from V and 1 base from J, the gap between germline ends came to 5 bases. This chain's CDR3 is CASSLGQSNQPQHF. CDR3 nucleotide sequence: TGTGCCAGCAGCTTGGGACAAAGCAATCAGCCCCAGCATTTT.

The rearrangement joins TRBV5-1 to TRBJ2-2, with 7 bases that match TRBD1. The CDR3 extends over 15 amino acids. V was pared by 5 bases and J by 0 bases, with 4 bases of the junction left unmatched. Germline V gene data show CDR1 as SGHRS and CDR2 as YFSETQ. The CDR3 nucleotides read TGCGCCAGCAGAGATCAGGGGGCGAACACCGGGGAGCTGTTTTTT. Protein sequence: CASRDQGANTGELFF.

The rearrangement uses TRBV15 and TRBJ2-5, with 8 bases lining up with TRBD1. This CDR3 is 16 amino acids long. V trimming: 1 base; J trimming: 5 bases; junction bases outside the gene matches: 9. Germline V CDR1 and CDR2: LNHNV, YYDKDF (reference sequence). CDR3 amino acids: CATSRVPGRGLETQYF. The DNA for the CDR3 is TGTGCCACCAGCAGAGTCCCGGGCAGGGGGCTGGAGACCCAGTACTTC. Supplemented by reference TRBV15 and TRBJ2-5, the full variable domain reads DAMVIQNPRYQVTQFGKPVTLSCSQTLNHNVMYWYQQKSSQAPKLLFHYYDKDFNNEADTPDNFQSRRPNTSFCFLDIRSPGLGDTAMYLCATSRVPGRGLETQYFGPGTRLLVL.

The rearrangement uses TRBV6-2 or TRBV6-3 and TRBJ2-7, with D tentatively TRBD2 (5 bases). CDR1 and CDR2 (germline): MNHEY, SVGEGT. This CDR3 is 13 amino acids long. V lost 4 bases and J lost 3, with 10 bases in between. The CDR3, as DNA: TGTGCCAGCAGTTTGCGGGTCCGCTACGAGCAGTACTTC. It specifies CASSLRVRYEQYF.

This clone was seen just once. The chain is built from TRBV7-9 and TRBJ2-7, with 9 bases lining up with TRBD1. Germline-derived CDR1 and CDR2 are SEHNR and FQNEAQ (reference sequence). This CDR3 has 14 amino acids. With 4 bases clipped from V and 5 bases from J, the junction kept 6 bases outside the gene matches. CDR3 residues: CASSSRGQGDEQYF. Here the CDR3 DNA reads TGTGCCAGCAGCTCTAGGGGACAGGGTGACGAGCAGTACTTC.

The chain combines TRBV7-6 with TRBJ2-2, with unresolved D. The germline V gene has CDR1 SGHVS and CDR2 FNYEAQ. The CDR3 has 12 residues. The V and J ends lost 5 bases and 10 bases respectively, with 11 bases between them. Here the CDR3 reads CASSPLSEELFF. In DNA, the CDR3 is TGTGCCAGCAGCCCGCTATCCGAGGAGCTGTTTTTT.

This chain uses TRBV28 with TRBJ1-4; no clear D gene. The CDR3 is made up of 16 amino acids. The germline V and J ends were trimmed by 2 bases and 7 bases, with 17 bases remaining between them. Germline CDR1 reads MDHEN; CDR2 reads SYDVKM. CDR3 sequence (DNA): TGTGCCAGCAGTTTAGGAGGGCGCGGGATCACTGAAAAACTGTTTTTT. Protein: CASSLGGRGITEKLFF.

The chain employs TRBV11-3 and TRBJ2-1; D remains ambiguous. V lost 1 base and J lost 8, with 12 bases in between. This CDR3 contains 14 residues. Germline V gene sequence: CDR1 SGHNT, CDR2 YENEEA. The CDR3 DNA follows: TGTGCCAGCAGCTTAGTCTCTTGGGCCGATGAGCAGTTCTTC. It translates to CASSLVSWADEQFF.

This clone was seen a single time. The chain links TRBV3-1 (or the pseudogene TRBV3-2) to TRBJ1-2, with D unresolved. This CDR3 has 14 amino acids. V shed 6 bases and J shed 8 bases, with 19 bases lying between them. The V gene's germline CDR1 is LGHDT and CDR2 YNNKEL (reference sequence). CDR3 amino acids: CASSHASAMVGYTF. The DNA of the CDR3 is TGTGCCAGCAGTCATGCGTCCGCTATGGTCGGCTACACCTTC.

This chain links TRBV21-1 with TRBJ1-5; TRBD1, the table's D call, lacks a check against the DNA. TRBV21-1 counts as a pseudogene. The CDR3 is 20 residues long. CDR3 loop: CASSKEAMTGGRYSNQPQHF. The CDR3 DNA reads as TGTGCCAGCAGCAAAGAGGCAATGACAGGGGGCCGCTATAGCAATCAGCCCCAGCATTTT.